This TCR beta chain comes out of a study of glioma-infiltrating T cells. With 3 bases removed from V and 2 bases from J, the gap between germline ends came to 13 bases. This CDR3 has 15 amino acids. The iRepertoire nested amplicon-rescue multiplex PCR amplified TCR alpha and beta CDR3s from RNA. Via MiXCR, TCRdb re-called the multiplex PCR reads, giving one row per CDR3 protein. The sample consists of 95,000 to 150,000 distinct CDR3 sequences, roughly 24% of them appearing once. This clonotype was observed at least ten times. The TCR was taken from a human donor with low-grade glioma or glioblastoma, undergoing nonglioma brain surgery, or in good health (not recorded which). The rearrangement uses TRBV12-3 or TRBV12-4 and TRBJ2-5; D is ambiguous. The sequenced sample consisted of glioma tissue, nonneoplastic brain tissue, or PBMCs (not recorded which). CDR3 in amino acids: CASSFGASIQETQYF. CDR3 DNA sequence: TGTGCCAGCAGTTTCGGTGCGTCTATTCAAGAGACCCAGTACTTC.